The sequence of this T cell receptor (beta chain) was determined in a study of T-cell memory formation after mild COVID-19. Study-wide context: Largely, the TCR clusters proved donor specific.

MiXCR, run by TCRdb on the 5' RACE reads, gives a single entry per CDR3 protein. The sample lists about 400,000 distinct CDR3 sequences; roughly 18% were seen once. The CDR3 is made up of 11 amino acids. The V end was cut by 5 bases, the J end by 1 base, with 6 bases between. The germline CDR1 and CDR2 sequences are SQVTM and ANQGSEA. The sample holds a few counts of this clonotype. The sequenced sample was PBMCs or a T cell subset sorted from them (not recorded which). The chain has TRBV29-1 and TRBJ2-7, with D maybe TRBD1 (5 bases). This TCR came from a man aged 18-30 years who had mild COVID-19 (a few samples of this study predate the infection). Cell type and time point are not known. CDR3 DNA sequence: TGCAGCGTTACAGGTTCCTACGAGCAGTACTTC. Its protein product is CSVTGSYEQYF.